This TCR beta chain came from a study of tumor-infiltrating lymphocytes in primary liver carcinoma. Researchers drew blood RNA from unsorted whole blood and extracted germline DNA as well. Germline V gives CDR1 MNHEY, CDR2 SVGAGI. Trimming took 7 bases from V and 2 from J; bases not matched to a gene: 10. The CDR3 is 16 residues long. Synthesis of TCR beta cDNA was carried out from 450 to 650 ng total RNA with a constant-region primer. For TCR beta, libraries were produced by three nested multiplex PCR rounds using slightly modified ARM-PCR. TRBV1-TRBV30 forward primers and a C-beta reverse primer were used in the first two PCR rounds, which each ran for about 10 cycles. In TCRdb, the multiplex PCR reads were re-called with MiXCR into one record per CDR3 protein. Among 250,000 to 350,000 distinct CDR3 sequences, 45% to 70% were seen once, and the ten largest hold around 15%.

Sequenced: peripheral blood. The V and J genes are TRBV6-5 and TRBJ2-3; TRBD2 matches 9 bases. This receptor was taken from a woman in her twenties or thirties with primary liver carcinoma and hepatitis B virus infection. This CDR3 is CASNIHSGSFTDTQYF. CDR3 bases: TGTGCCAGCAACATCCATAGCGGGAGTTTCACAGATACGCAGTATTTT.